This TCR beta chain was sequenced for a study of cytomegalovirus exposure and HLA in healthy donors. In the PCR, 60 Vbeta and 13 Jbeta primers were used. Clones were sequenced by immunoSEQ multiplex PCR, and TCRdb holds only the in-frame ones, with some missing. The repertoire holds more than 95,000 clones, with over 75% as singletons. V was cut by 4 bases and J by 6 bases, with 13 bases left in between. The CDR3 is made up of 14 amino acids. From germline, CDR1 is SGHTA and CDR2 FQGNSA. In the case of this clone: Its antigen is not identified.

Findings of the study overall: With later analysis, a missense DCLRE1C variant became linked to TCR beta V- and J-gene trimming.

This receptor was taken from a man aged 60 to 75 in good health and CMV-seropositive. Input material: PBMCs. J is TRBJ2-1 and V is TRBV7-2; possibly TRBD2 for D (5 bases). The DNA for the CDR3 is TGTGCCAGCAGCTCCCTACGGGGTGCCAATGAGCAGTTCTTC. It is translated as CASSSLRGANEQFF. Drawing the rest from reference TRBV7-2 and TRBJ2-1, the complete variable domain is GAGVSQSPSNKVTEKGKDVELRCDPISGHTALYWYRQSLGQGLEFLIYFQGNSAPDKSGLPSDRFSAERTGGSVSTLTIQRTQQEDSAVYLCASSSLRGANEQFFGPGTRLTVL.